A selection of T cell receptor beta chains follows, all from one sample in a study of blood T cell repertoires in COVID-19. TCRdb's copy holds only in-frame clones and misses some; the assay was immunoSEQ multiplex PCR. This sample yields 140,000 to 150,000 clones, of which about 87% are seen a single time; around 11% belongs to the top ten. Source material: PBMCs or T cells enriched from blood (not recorded which). The receptors here all came from a man in his sixties who had recovered from COVID-19. Both conserved end residues are part of each CDR3.

CDR3: CASSFIFHEQYF
V: TRBV6-5
J: TRBJ2-7

CDR3: CAWGGDRAGETQYF
V: TRBV30
J: TRBJ2-5

CDR3: CASSPDGTYEQYF
V: TRBV2
J: TRBJ2-7

CDR3: CASSPQGGKLFF
V: TRBV27
J: TRBJ1-4

CDR3: CASRMRGQDTQYF
V: TRBV19
J: TRBJ2-3

CDR3: CASSLVSYNEQFF
V: TRBV7-2
J: TRBJ2-1

CDR3: CASSPMRAGNTEAFF
V: TRBV18
J: TRBJ1-1

CDR3: CASSSYRVGYEQYF
V: TRBV28
J: TRBJ2-7

CDR3: CASSWKQGFLQETQYF
V: TRBV7-8
J: TRBJ2-5

CDR3: CASSPGTDTQYF
V: TRBV10-1
J: TRBJ2-3

CDR3: CASSIRTGTSTDTQYF
V: TRBV19
J: TRBJ2-3

CDR3: CASSLDRDQPQHF
V: TRBV5-1
J: TRBJ1-5

CDR3: CASSVDGIPNQPQHF
V: TRBV9
J: TRBJ1-5

CDR3: CASTQGEASGSYEQYF
V: TRBV7-6
J: TRBJ2-7

CDR3: CASSQEGGAVYNEQFF
V: TRBV4-2
J: TRBJ2-1

CDR3: CASTTTSYGYTF
V: TRBV6-6
J: TRBJ1-2

CDR3: CATSEGSFSYEQYF
V: TRBV24-1
J: TRBJ2-7

CDR3: CASSPRAGSTDTQYF
V: TRBV27
J: TRBJ2-3

CDR3: CASIPRQAYSNQPQHF
V: TRBV19
J: TRBJ1-5

CDR3: CASSQDGGDSSYNEQFF
V: TRBV4-1
J: TRBJ2-1

CDR3: CASSSLLPRGEQYF
V: TRBV28
J: TRBJ2-7

CDR3: CASSPGGTAGSTEAFF
V: TRBV7-8
J: TRBJ1-1

CDR3: CASSRSEGRDEQFF
V: TRBV19
J: TRBJ2-1

CDR3: CASSLLPADTQYF
V: TRBV5-5
J: TRBJ2-3

CDR3: CASSPARSSGANVLTF
V: TRBV28
J: TRBJ2-6

CDR3: CASAGGSNQPQHF
V: TRBV19
J: TRBJ1-5

CDR3: CAWSVQLMTDTQYF
V: TRBV30
J: TRBJ2-3

CDR3: CASSPGTGVDYGYTF
V: TRBV18
J: TRBJ1-2

CDR3: CASSRGLIEKLFF
V: TRBV2
J: TRBJ1-4

CDR3: CAWRGTVSSGANVLTF
V: TRBV30
J: TRBJ2-6

CDR3: CASSPGGARRDGYTF
V: TRBV18
J: TRBJ1-2

CDR3: CASSLRAVHYEQYF
V: TRBV28
J: TRBJ2-7

CDR3: CASSSRTGGYGYTF
V: TRBV5-8
J: TRBJ1-2

CDR3: CASSLRTGTNTEAFF
V: TRBV11-2
J: TRBJ1-1

CDR3: CASSPRGTSGGSSYNEQFF
V: TRBV9
J: TRBJ2-1

CDR3: CASSVGLAGELFF
V: TRBV9
J: TRBJ2-2

CDR3: CASSLAGEDTQYF
V: TRBV11-2
J: TRBJ2-3

CDR3: CAWSWFPDYNYGYTF
V: TRBV30
J: TRBJ1-2

CDR3: CASSFSRGSGEKLFF
V: TRBV7-9
J: TRBJ1-4

CDR3: CSVDQGQVYTEAFF
V: TRBV29-1
J: TRBJ1-1

CDR3: CASSFEDASGWLAPLEQYF
V: TRBV28
J: TRBJ2-7

CDR3: CASSPQGAGYEQYF
V: TRBV28
J: TRBJ2-7

CDR3: CASSLASLANSYNEQFF
V: TRBV5-4
J: TRBJ2-1

CDR3: CASGSGQGVYGNTIYF
V: TRBV12-5
J: TRBJ1-3

CDR3: CASSPTPGLAVGEQFF
V: TRBV18
J: TRBJ2-1

CDR3: CASWGVPLMYEQYF
V: TRBV2
J: TRBJ2-7

CDR3: CASSPSTVLNSPLHF
V: TRBV18
J: TRBJ1-6

CDR3: CAIRSVSNQPQHF
V: TRBV10-3
J: TRBJ1-5

CDR3: CASSPRRLAVGTGELFF
V: TRBV11-2
J: TRBJ2-2

CDR3: CATSGQGAQPQHF
V: TRBV15
J: TRBJ1-5

CDR3: CASSEGQGATNEKLFF
V: TRBV5-6
J: TRBJ1-4

CDR3: CASSEWRASPLHF
V: TRBV6-1
J: TRBJ1-6

CDR3: CASSPTGSEKLFF
V: TRBV11-2
J: TRBJ1-4

CDR3: CASTLGPRSQGADTQYF
V: TRBV19
J: TRBJ2-3

CDR3: CASSAGTGGLEQYF
V: TRBV27
J: TRBJ2-7

CDR3: CASSLEGQANQPQHF
V: TRBV7-9
J: TRBJ1-5

CDR3: CASSVTSSNQPQHF
V: TRBV9
J: TRBJ1-5

CDR3: CASSLYSTYGYTF
V: TRBV5-1
J: TRBJ1-2

CDR3: CASSPWPGQGLNTIYF
V: TRBV7-2
J: TRBJ1-3